Listed below are T cell receptor beta chains from one sample, sequenced in a study of shared clonotypes between healthy human individuals. Some clones are missing from TCRdb's copy, which holds only in-frame ones; the method was immunoSEQ multiplex PCR. The sample shows roughly 770,000 clones, 95% to 97% of them seen only once. The specimen sequenced was naive CD8+ T cells sorted from blood. The receptors here all came from a man aged 25-40 years in good health. Both conserved end residues are part of each CDR3. A row's size may be missing; if present it is once, few, many or a size class.

clone_size	j_call	v_call	cdr3_aa
-	TRBJ2-7	TRBV27	CASSFQGALYEQYF
-	TRBJ2-7	TRBV4-1	CASSQSGDWGLEQYF
-	TRBJ2-1	TRBV6-1	CASSEALWTSGRAPFF
-	TRBJ2-3	TRBV7-8	CASSYGLVPRSTDTQYF
-	TRBJ2-1	TRBV5-1	CASSFSGRPDEQFF
-	TRBJ2-7	TRBV5-4	CASSLDGGGWYEQYF
-	TRBJ2-4	TRBV7-9	CASSLDPKNIQYF
-	TRBJ2-6	TRBV30	CAWSNDPSGANVLTF
-	TRBJ2-7	TRBV4-3	CASSQETRSSYEQYF
-	TRBJ2-7	TRBV28	CASSSTSYEQYF
-	TRBJ2-7	TRBV28	CASSFRDTTTYEQYF
-	TRBJ2-7	TRBV27	CASSLTTGDYYEQYF
-	TRBJ2-7	TRBV5-1	CASSLAGFSYEQYF
-	TRBJ1-5	TRBV4-3	CASSQDTDSNQPQHF
-	TRBJ2-7	TRBV4-1	CASSQGTDEQYF
-	TRBJ1-5	TRBV13	CASSFKMGRGNQPQHF
few	TRBJ2-6	TRBV5-1	CASRPSLTGANVLTF
-	TRBJ2-1	TRBV14	CASSQLAGGLNEQFF
-	TRBJ2-3	TRBV11-2	CASSLLADTQYF
-	TRBJ2-7	TRBV7-2	CASSHHSGSLYEQYF
-	TRBJ1-1	TRBV9	CASSVDPQMVNTEAFF
-	TRBJ2-7	TRBV10-2	CASSGTGYEQYF
-	TRBJ2-7	TRBV5-4	CASSFGQIGEQYF
-	TRBJ2-3	TRBV7-9	CASSPGPGPHTDTQYF
-	TRBJ2-6	TRBV7-9	CASSPRDRGPGANVLTF
-	TRBJ1-2	TRBV19	CASSNRKTYGYTF
-	TRBJ1-1	TRBV4-1	CASSQIGEGASEAFF
few	TRBJ2-7	TRBV18	CASSSAGGAWDEQYF
-	TRBJ2-1	TRBV4-1	CASSQRLAPEQFF
-	TRBJ2-5	TRBV27	CASPTGDQETQYF
-	TRBJ1-1	TRBV5-5	CASNDGTKSEAFF
-	TRBJ2-1	TRBV4-3	CASSQAQGSYNEQFF
-	TRBJ1-1	TRBV5-4	CASSLTLNTEAFF
-	TRBJ1-5	TRBV4-1	CASSHQTGGAGNQPQHF
-	TRBJ2-3	TRBV5-1	CASSPGVAGPSTDTQYF
-	TRBJ2-7	TRBV27	CASSLAVRYEQYF
-	TRBJ2-7	TRBV2	CASTKTGTLVGEQYF
-	TRBJ2-7	TRBV7-2	CASSLSGTGSYEQYF
-	TRBJ1-5	TRBV27	CASSLQRNQPQHF
-	TRBJ2-1	TRBV7-8	CASSSRTTPTYNEQFF